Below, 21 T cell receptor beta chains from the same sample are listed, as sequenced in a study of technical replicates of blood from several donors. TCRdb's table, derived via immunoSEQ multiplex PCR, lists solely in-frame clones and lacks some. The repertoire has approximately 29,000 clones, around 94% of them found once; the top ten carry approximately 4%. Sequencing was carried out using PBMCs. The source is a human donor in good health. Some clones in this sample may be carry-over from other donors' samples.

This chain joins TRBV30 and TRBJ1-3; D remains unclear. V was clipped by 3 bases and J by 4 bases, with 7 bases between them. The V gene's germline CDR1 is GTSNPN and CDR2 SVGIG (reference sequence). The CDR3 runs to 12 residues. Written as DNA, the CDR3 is TGTGCCTGGAGAGCCCCCGGAAACACCATATATTTT. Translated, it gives CAWRAPGNTIYF.

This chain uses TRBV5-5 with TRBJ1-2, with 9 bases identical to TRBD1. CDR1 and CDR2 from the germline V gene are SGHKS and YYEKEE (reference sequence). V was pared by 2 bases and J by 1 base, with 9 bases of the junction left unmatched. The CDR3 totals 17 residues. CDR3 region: CASSFREMTGGNYGYTF. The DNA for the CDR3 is TGTGCCAGCAGCTTTCGAGAAATGACAGGGGGTAACTATGGCTACACCTTC.

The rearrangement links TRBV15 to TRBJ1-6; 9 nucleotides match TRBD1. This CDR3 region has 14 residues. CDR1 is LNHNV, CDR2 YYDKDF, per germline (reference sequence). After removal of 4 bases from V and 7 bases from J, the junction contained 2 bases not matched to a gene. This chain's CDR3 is CATSTDRGNSPLHF. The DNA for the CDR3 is TGTGCCACCAGCACCGACAGGGGGAATTCACCCCTCCACTTT.

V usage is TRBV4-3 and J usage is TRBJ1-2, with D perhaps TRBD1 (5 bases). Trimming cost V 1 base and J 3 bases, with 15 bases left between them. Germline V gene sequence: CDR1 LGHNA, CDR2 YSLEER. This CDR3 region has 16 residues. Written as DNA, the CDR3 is TGCGCCAGCAGCCAAGCCACGACGGGGGACTACTATGGCTACACCTTC. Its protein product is CASSQATTGDYYGYTF.

The CDR3 sequence: CASSQVDRGIEQYF. CDR3 DNA sequence: TGCGCCAGCAGCCAAGTGGACAGGGGGATCGAGCAGTACTTC. The chain joins TRBV4-3 to TRBJ2-7; TRBD1 matches 10 bases. CDR3 length equals 14 residues. J lost 6 bases, V lost 1 base, and 3 bases had no gene match. Germline CDR1 reads LGHNA; CDR2 reads YSLEER.

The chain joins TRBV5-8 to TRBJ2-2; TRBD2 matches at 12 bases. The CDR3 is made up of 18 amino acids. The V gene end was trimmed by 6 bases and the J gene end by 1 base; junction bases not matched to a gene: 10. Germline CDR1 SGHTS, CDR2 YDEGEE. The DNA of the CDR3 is TGTGCCAGCACCCCGGGACTAGCGGGCGAGGAGAACACCGGGGAGCTGTTTTTT. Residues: CASTPGLAGEENTGELFF.

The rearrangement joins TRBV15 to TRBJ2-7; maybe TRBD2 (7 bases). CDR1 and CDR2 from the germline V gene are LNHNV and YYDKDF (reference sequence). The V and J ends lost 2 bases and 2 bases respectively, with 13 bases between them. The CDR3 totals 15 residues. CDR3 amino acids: CATSRSKGGPYEQYF. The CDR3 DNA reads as TGTGCCACCAGCAGATCCAAGGGGGGGCCCTACGAGCAGTACTTC.

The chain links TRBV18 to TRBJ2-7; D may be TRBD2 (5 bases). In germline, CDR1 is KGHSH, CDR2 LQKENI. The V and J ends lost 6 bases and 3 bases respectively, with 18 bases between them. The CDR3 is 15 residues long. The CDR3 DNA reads TGTGCCAGCTCCCGCACTAAGACTACAAACTACGAGCAGTACTTC. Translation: CASSRTKTTNYEQYF.

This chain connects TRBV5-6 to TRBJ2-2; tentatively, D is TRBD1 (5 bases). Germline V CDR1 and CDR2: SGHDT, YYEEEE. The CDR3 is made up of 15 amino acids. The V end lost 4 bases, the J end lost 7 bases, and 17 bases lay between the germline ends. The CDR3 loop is CASSRIPTESGELFF. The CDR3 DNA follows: TGTGCCAGCAGCCGAATCCCGACAGAAAGCGGGGAGCTGTTTTTT.

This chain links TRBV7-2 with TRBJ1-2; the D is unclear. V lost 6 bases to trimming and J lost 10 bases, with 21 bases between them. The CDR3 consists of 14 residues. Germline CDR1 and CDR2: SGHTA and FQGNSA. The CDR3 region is CASSRYGPQEDYTF. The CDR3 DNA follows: TGTGCCAGCAGTCGTTATGGACCTCAGGAGGACTACACCTTC. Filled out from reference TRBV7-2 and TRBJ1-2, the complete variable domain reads GAGVSQSPSNKVTEKGKDVELRCDPISGHTALYWYRQSLGQGLEFLIYFQGNSAPDKSGLPSDRFSAERTGGSVSTLTIQRTQQEDSAVYLCASSRYGPQEDYTFGSGTRLTVV.

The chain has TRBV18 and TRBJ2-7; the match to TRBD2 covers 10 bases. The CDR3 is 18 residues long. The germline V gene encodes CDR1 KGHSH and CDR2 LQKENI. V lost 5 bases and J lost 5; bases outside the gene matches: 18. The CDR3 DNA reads TGTGCCAGCTCAGTACAGCGCCGGGGGCTAGCGGGAGACAACGAGCAGTACTTC. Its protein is CASSVQRRGLAGDNEQYF.

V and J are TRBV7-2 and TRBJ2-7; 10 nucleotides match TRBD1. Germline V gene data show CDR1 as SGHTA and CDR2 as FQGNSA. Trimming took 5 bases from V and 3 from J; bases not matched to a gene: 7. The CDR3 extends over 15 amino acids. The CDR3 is CASSLRTGGIYEQYF. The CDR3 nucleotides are TGTGCCAGCAGCCTACGGACAGGGGGGATCTACGAGCAGTACTTC.

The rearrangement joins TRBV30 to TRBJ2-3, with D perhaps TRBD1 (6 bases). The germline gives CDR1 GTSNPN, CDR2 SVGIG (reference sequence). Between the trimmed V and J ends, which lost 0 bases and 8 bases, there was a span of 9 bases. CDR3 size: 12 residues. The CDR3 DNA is TGTGCCTGGAGTGTTAGGGGGTCTACGCAGTATTTT. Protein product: CAWSVRGSTQYF.

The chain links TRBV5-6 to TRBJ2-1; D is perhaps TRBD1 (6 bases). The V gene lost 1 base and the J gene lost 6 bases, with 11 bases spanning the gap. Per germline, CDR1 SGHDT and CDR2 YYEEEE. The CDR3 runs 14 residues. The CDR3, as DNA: TGTGCCAGCAGCTTGCCCGGGACACCCAATGAGCAGTTCTTC. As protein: CASSLPGTPNEQFF.

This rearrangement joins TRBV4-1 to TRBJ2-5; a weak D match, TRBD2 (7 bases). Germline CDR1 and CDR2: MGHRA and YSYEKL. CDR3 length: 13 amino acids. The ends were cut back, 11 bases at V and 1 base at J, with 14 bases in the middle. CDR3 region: CAFSGGPQETQYF. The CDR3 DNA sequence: TGCGCCTTTTCCGGGGGGCCCCAAGAGACCCAGTACTTC.

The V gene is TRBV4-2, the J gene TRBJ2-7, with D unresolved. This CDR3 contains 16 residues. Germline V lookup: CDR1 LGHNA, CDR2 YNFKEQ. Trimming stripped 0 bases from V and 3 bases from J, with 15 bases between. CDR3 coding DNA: TGTGCCAGCAGCCAAGAGGTTAGCCTAACTTACTACGAGCAGTACTTC. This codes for CASSQEVSLTYYEQYF.

The CDR3 loop is CAWRGLVYNEQFF. Written as DNA, the CDR3 is TGTGCCTGGAGGGGACTAGTCTACAATGAGCAGTTCTTC. The V and J genes are TRBV30 and TRBJ2-1; 8 nucleotides agree with TRBD2. The V gene's germline CDR1 is GTSNPN and CDR2 SVGIG (reference sequence). V trimming: 3 bases; J trimming: 3 bases; junction bases outside the gene matches: 1. This CDR3 comprises 13 residues.

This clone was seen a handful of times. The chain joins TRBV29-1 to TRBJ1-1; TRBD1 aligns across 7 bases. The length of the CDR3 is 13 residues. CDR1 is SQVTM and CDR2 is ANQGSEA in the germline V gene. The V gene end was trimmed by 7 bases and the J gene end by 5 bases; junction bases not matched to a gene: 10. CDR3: CSARGQGGTEAFF. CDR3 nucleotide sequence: TGCAGCGCAAGGGGGCAGGGAGGTACTGAAGCTTTCTTT. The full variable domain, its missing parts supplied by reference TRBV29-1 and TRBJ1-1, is SAVISQKPSRDICQRGTSLTIQCQVDSQVTMMFWYRQQPGQSLTLIATANQGSEATYESGFVIDKFPISRPNLTFSTLTVSNMSPEDSSIYLCSARGQGGTEAFFGQGTRLTVV.

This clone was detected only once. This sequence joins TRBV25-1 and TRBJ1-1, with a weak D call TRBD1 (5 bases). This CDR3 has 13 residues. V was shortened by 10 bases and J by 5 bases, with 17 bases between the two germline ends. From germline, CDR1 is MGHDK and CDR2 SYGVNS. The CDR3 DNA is TGTGCCAAGCTACAGGTCTGGAAGACTGAAGCTTTCTTT. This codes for CAKLQVWKTEAFF.

CDR3 residues: CASSVREQFF. CDR3 nucleotides: TGTGCCAGCAGTGTGCGCGAGCAGTTCTTC. The chain combines TRBV2 with TRBJ2-1; D is unresolved. The CDR3 sequence is 10 residues long. The V and J ends lost 4 bases and 10 bases respectively, with 5 bases between them. CDR1 SNHLY and CDR2 FYNNEI come from the germline V gene.

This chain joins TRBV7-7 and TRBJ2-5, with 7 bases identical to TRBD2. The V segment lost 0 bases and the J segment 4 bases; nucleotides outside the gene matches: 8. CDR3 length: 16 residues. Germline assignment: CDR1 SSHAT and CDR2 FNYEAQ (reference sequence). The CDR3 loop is CASSLASGGQGETQYF. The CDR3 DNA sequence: TGTGCCAGCAGCTTAGCGTCGGGAGGACAAGGAGAGACCCAGTACTTC.